These T cell receptor beta chains were read from a single sample in a study of control samples from healthy donors and cancer patients. This table comes from immunoSEQ multiplex PCR, and its TCRdb copy is limited to in-frame clones, with some not included. The sample lists under 85,000 clones, roughly 89% occurring once. Specimen: PBMCs. The receptors here all came from a man aged 60 to 69 with colorectal cancer. Each CDR3 is given with its conserved first and last residue. The order of the fields is J gene, V gene, D gene, clone size, CDR3 DNA, CDR3 protein. The D gene is left open where the match is weak. Size is omitted from some rows. Given values are once, few, many or a class for expanded clones.

TRBJ2-7 | TRBV2 | . | . | TGTGCCAGCAGTGAACTCAGGGTATCCTACGAGCAGTACTTC | CASSELRVSYEQYF
TRBJ2-5 | TRBV9 | . | . | TGTGCCAGCAGCGTACCGGGGGAGACCCAGTACTTC | CASSVPGETQYF
TRBJ2-3 | TRBV4-3 | . | . | TGCGCCAGCAGCCAGCAGGACGGTGGCTTGTATACGCAGTATTTT | CASSQQDGGLYTQYF
TRBJ2-1 | TRBV4-2 | TRBD1 | . | TGTGCCAGCAGCCTTTGGGAGGACAGGGGGAATGAGCAGTTCTTC | CASSLWEDRGNEQFF
TRBJ2-7 | TRBV2 | . | . | TGTGCCAGCAGTGATCCAGTCCGAAGTGGGTCCTACGAGCAGTACTTC | CASSDPVRSGSYEQYF
TRBJ1-5 | TRBV6-2/TRBV6-3 | TRBD1 | . | TGTGCCAGCAGTCGACCGACAGGGGCCGGGCAGCCCCAGCATTTT | CASSRPTGAGQPQHF
TRBJ2-7 | TRBV5-1 | TRBD1 | . | TGCGCCAGCAGCTTAGGGACAGGGGGCAACGAGCAGTACTTC | CASSLGTGGNEQYF
TRBJ1-4 | TRBV4-1 | TRBD1 | . | TGCGCCAGCAGCCAGGCCAGGGGGTATGAAAAACTGTTTTTT | CASSQARGYEKLFF
TRBJ2-6 | TRBV19 | . | once | TGTGCCAGTAGTGCAAACAGGAGCCCCCCCACTGGGGCCAACGTCCTGACTTTC | CASSANRSPPTGANVLTF
TRBJ2-7 | TRBV11-2 | . | . | TGTGCCAGCAGCTTAGATGCCCGGGGCGGGCAGTACTTC | CASSLDARGGQYF
TRBJ2-5 | TRBV3-1/TRBV3-2 | TRBD2 | . | TGTGCCAGCAGCCCCGGACTAGAAGAGACCCAGTACTTC | CASSPGLEETQYF
TRBJ2-2 | TRBV5-1 | . | . | TGCGCCAGCAGCTCCCGAGGTAGCGAAGGTACCGGGGAGCTGTTTTTT | CASSSRGSEGTGELFF
TRBJ2-7 | TRBV19 | . | . | TGTGCCACCTCCCCGCGGCACGGGTACGAGCAGTACTTC | CATSPRHGYEQYF
TRBJ2-3 | TRBV30 | . | . | TGTGCCTGGAGTGTGGGGGGTAGAGGGGGCACAGATACGCAGTATTTT | CAWSVGGRGGTDTQYF
TRBJ2-2 | TRBV7-9 | . | . | TGTGCCAGCAGCTCCCGAAAAGGGTCTTATAGAATGACCGGGGAGCTGTTTTTT | CASSSRKGSYRMTGELFF
TRBJ1-1 | TRBV5-6 | . | . | TGTGCCAGCAGCCGGGGGGCCGGGGACACTGAAGCTTTCTTT | CASSRGAGDTEAFF
TRBJ2-7 | TRBV20-1 | . | . | TGCAGTGCCCTAGACGCCTACGAGCAGTACTTC | CSALDAYEQYF
TRBJ2-6 | TRBV4-3 | TRBD1 | . | TGCGCCAGCAGCCAGAACTCGGGACAGGGTCAAACTGGGGCCAACGTCCTGACTTTC | CASSQNSGQGQTGANVLTF
TRBJ2-2 | TRBV7-9 | . | . | TGTGCCAGCAGCTTAGGGCCAGAGCTGTTTTTT | CASSLGPELFF
TRBJ2-7 | TRBV6-2/TRBV6-3 | . | . | TGTGCCAGCAGCCACCCTACCGAGCAGTACTTC | CASSHPTEQYF
TRBJ2-7 | TRBV12-3/TRBV12-4 | TRBD1 | . | TGTGCCTCACGACCGGGACAGGGAAACGAGCAGTACTTC | CASRPGQGNEQYF
TRBJ1-2 | TRBV28 | . | . | TGTGCCAGCAGTTTAGTCGGACCGAGCTATGGCTACACCTTC | CASSLVGPSYGYTF
TRBJ2-5 | TRBV19 | . | . | TGTGCCAGTAGTTTCGGGCCCCAAGAGACCCAGTACTTC | CASSFGPQETQYF
TRBJ2-7 | TRBV5-1 | . | few | TGCGCCAGCAGCCCCCGGGACCAAGCATACGAGCAGTACTTC | CASSPRDQAYEQYF
TRBJ2-3 | TRBV7-2 | . | . | TGTGCCAGCAGCCCCGGTACCGGGGCCCCTAGCACAGATACGCAGTATTTT | CASSPGTGAPSTDTQYF
TRBJ2-7 | TRBV29-1 | . | few | TGCAGCGTTGAATCTTGGACCGGTGGCCACGAGCAGTACTTC | CSVESWTGGHEQYF
TRBJ1-5 | TRBV11-1 | TRBD1 | . | TGTGCCAGCAGCTCGGGACAGGGGAGCAATCAGCCCCAGCATTTT | CASSSGQGSNQPQHF
TRBJ2-7 | TRBV6-1 | . | . | TGTGCCAGCAGTGAAGAAGGATCCTACGAGCAGTACTTC | CASSEEGSYEQYF
TRBJ2-7 | TRBV12-3/TRBV12-4 | TRBD1 | once | TGTGCCACAAAAACAGGGGCCTTGGGTGAGCAGTACTTC | CATKTGALGEQYF
TRBJ2-5 | TRBV11-1 | . | . | TGTGCCAGCAGCTTAGGAGGGGCCCGGGAGACCCAGTACTTC | CASSLGGARETQYF
TRBJ2-1 | TRBV27 | . | . | TGTGCCAGCAGTTCGACAGAATACAATGAGCAGTTCTTC | CASSSTEYNEQFF
TRBJ2-7 | TRBV4-3 | . | once | TGCGCCAGCAGCCAAGAATTCGGGGGTAGCTACGAGCAGTACTTC | CASSQEFGGSYEQYF